The 18 T cell receptor beta chains in this list originate from one sample, sequenced in a study of blood T cell repertoires in COVID-19. Measured with immunoSEQ multiplex PCR; TCRdb has only the in-frame clones, and not every one. The data show some 230,000 clones, with approximately 83% seen just once and roughly 7% held by the top ten. Sequenced: peripheral blood. These receptors came from a woman aged 45 to 65 with acute or convalescent COVID-19.

The chain links TRBV7-2 to TRBJ2-7; 12 nucleotides line up with TRBD2. This CDR3 is 17 amino acids long. The germline gives CDR1 SGHTA, CDR2 FQGNSA. V gave up 3 bases and J gave up 2 bases; unmatched junction bases: 8. The CDR3 protein is CASSFDTTSGGPYEQYF. As DNA, the CDR3 is TGTGCCAGCAGCTTTGACACCACTAGCGGGGGGCCCTACGAGCAGTACTTC.

This clone occurred a few times. One end of the junction fails to match germline, which may point to a read error. This chain joins TRBV6-2 or TRBV6-3 and TRBJ1-1; 7 bases align to TRBD1. The CDR3 is made up of 17 amino acids. CDR1 is MNHEY and CDR2 is SVGEGT in the germline V gene. As DNA, the CDR3 is TGTGCCAGCAGTTACCTCCCCTTCCAGGGGGAGAACGCTGAAGCTTTCTTT. This translates into CASSYLPFQGENAEAFF.

This clone was seen a few times. The chain combines TRBV5-4 with TRBJ1-1, with D unclear. Germline-derived CDR1 and CDR2 are SGHNT and YYREEE (reference sequence). Trimming cost V 0 bases and J 2 bases, with 5 bases left between them. The CDR3 contains 13 residues. The CDR3, as DNA: TGTGCCAGCAGCTTGGCGGGAAACACTGAAGCTTTCTTT. This codes for CASSLAGNTEAFF.

The chain couples TRBV19 to TRBJ1-5, with unresolved D. Trimming stripped 2 bases from V and 4 bases from J, with 9 bases between. CDR3 length equals 14 residues. Per germline, CDR1 LNHDA and CDR2 SQIVND (reference sequence). The CDR3 DNA sequence: TGTGCCAGTAGTATACGTGATAGAAATCAGCCCCAGCATTTT. This codes for CASSIRDRNQPQHF.

This clone appeared a few times. This rearrangement joins TRBV10-1 to TRBJ2-7; perhaps TRBD1 as D (6 bases). There are 13 residues in the CDR3. Germline values: CDR1 WNHNN, CDR2 SYGVQD (reference sequence). V was shortened by 1 base and J by 11 bases, with 15 bases between the two germline ends. As DNA, the CDR3 is TGCGCCAGCAGTGAGTGTACAGGGATCTTAGAGTACTTC. Translating it yields CASSECTGILEYF.

This chain links TRBV14 with TRBJ1-2; 9 bases are a match to TRBD1. V shed 1 base, J shed 0 bases, and the junction held 12 bases outside the gene matches. CDR1 is SGHDN, CDR2 FVKESK, per germline. CDR3 length: 19 residues. CDR3 in amino acids: CASSQVSGTGGWTNYGYTF. In DNA form, the CDR3 reads TGTGCCAGCAGCCAAGTTAGCGGAACAGGGGGCTGGACTAACTATGGCTACACCTTC.

The chain carries TRBV27 and TRBJ1-5; no clear D gene. Per germline, CDR1 MNHEY and CDR2 SMNVEV (reference sequence). This CDR3 spans 13 amino acids. V was pared by 7 bases and J by 0 bases, with 7 bases between. CDR3 DNA: TGTGCCAGCACCCCTAGTAGCAATCAGCCCCAGCATTTT. Its protein product is CASTPSSNQPQHF.

The V and J genes are TRBV3-1 (or the pseudogene TRBV3-2) and TRBJ2-1, with 10 bases fitting TRBD1. The CDR3 totals 16 residues. V was clipped by 4 bases and J by 8 bases; unmatched bases: 11. Per germline, CDR1 LGHDT and CDR2 YNNKEL (reference sequence). The CDR3 protein is CASSLPGTGVMDEQFF. In nucleotides, the CDR3 is TGTGCCAGCAGCCTTCCCGGGACAGGGGTTATGGATGAGCAGTTCTTC.

The chain carries TRBV6-4 and TRBJ1-1; 7 bases are a match to TRBD1. Trimming cost V 10 bases and J 1 base; bases outside gene matches: 12. The length of the CDR3 is 15 residues. Looked up from germline, CDR1 is MRHNA and CDR2 is SNTAGT. The CDR3 coding sequence is TGTGCCAACCAATTTTACAGGGGAGCGAACACTGAAGCTTTCTTT. Translation: CANQFYRGANTEAFF.

The gene calls are TRBV7-9 and TRBJ1-5; D possibly corresponds to TRBD1 (6 bases). This CDR3 region has 16 residues. Germline V gene lookup returns CDR1 SEHNR and CDR2 FQNEAQ (reference sequence). V was shortened by 5 bases and J by 0 bases, with 14 bases between the two germline ends. CDR3 nucleotides: TGTGCCAGCAGCCCCGGACAGTCTGCTAGCAATCAGCCCCAGCATTTT. It is translated as CASSPGQSASNQPQHF. Based on the CDR3 plus reference TRBV7-9 and TRBJ1-5, the full variable domain is DTGVSQNPRHKITKRGQNVTFRCDPISEHNRLYWYRQTLGQGPEFLTYFQNEAQLEKSRLLSDRFSAERPKGSFSTLEIQRTEQGDSAMYLCASSPGQSASNQPQHFGDGTRLSIL.

The V gene is TRBV15, the J gene TRBJ2-3, with TRBD1 identical over 7 bases. J was trimmed by 2 bases and V by 0 bases; bases with no gene match: 5. There are 16 residues in the CDR3. Germline V gene data show CDR1 as LNHNV and CDR2 as YYDKDF (reference sequence). The CDR3 DNA sequence: TGTGCCACCAGCAGAGATGGACAGGCGTCCACAGATACGCAGTATTTT. This codes for CATSRDGQASTDTQYF.

The CDR3 spells CASSQAPQRGNYEQYF. The DNA of the CDR3 is TGCGCCAGCAGCCAAGCCCCCCAAAGAGGGAACTACGAGCAGTACTTC. The chain combines TRBV4-1 with TRBJ2-7, with a tentative D call TRBD2 (5 bases). The CDR3 spans 16 residues. CDR1 MGHRA and CDR2 YSYEKL come from the germline V gene. Deletions cut 1 base from V and 3 bases from J, with 16 bases between.

The V and J genes are TRBV5-6 and TRBJ2-7; a possible D gene is TRBD1 (6 bases). Germline V gene sequence: CDR1 SGHDT, CDR2 YYEEEE. The CDR3 runs to 11 residues. Trimming pared 4 bases from V and 9 bases from J, leaving 11 bases between. CDR3 sequence: CASSRDIRQYF. The CDR3 DNA follows: TGTGCCAGCAGCAGGGACATCAGGCAGTACTTC.

This sequence joins TRBV28 and TRBJ1-1; no clear D. Germline V gene lookup returns CDR1 MDHEN and CDR2 SYDVKM. Trimming stripped 6 bases from V and 6 bases from J, with 11 bases between. The CDR3 consists of 12 residues. The CDR3: CASRSLGAEAFF. The CDR3 DNA is TGTGCCAGCAGATCGCTCGGGGCTGAAGCTTTCTTT.

This clone was seen only a few times. The chain couples TRBV7-2 to TRBJ2-1; tentatively, D is TRBD2 (7 bases). The CDR3 totals 15 residues. Between the trimmed V and J ends, which lost 5 bases and 6 bases, there was a span of 17 bases. The germline V gene has CDR1 SGHTA and CDR2 FQGNSA. CDR3: CASSPPGGGRNEQFF. The CDR3 coding sequence is TGTGCCAGCAGCCCCCCTGGGGGGGGGCGCAATGAGCAGTTCTTC.

The chain carries TRBV7-9 and TRBJ1-1; D is undetermined. The CDR3 extends over 12 amino acids. Per germline, CDR1 SEHNR and CDR2 FQNEAQ (reference sequence). V lost 10 bases and J 2 bases, leaving 11 bases between the germline ends. CDR3 bases: TGTGCCATAAAGGACTTTAACACTGAAGCTTTCTTT. Translation gives CAIKDFNTEAFF. The full variable domain, its missing parts supplied by reference TRBV7-9 and TRBJ1-1, is DTGVSQNPRHKITKRGQNVTFRCDPISEHNRLYWYRQTLGQGPEFLTYFQNEAQLEKSRLLSDRFSAERPKGSFSTLEIQRTEQGDSAMYLCAIKDFNTEAFFGQGTRLTVV.

This sequence joins TRBV6-1 and TRBJ2-3; D unresolved. The length of the CDR3 is 14 residues. The ends were cut back, 2 bases at V and 1 base at J, with 7 bases in the middle. CDR1 is MNHNS, CDR2 SASEGT, per germline. The CDR3 loop reads CASSELEGTDTQYF. The CDR3 coding sequence is TGTGCCAGCAGTGAACTTGAGGGCACAGATACGCAGTATTTT.

The chain links TRBV15 to TRBJ1-5; D not certain. Deletions cut 0 bases from V and 6 bases from J, with 12 bases between. The CDR3 is made up of 15 amino acids. Germline V gene lookup returns CDR1 LNHNV and CDR2 YYDKDF (reference sequence). In nucleotides, the CDR3 is TGTGCCACCAGCAGAGATAATGGCATTTCTCAGCCCCAGCATTTT. Protein: CATSRDNGISQPQHF.